This T cell receptor beta chain was recovered during a study of CXCR3-negative and CXCR3-positive naive CD8 T cells. General study results and limits: Unlike memory cells, which differed, naive CXCR3-negative and CXCR3-positive cells had similar TRBV-TRBJ usage. Similarly elevated diversity marked both naive subsets, with memory CD8+ cells showing far lower diversity. TRB CDR3s were more hydrophobic in CXCR3-positive than in CXCR3-negative naive cells.

The naive CD8+ gate required CD45RO-CCR7+CD27+CD95- phenotype. The authors made the TRB cDNA libraries by 5' RACE using UMI labels. TCRdb reanalyzed the 5' RACE reads, giving one entry per CDR3 protein sequence and no DNA. The sample table includes about 51,000 distinct CDR3 sequences. CDR3 length: 16 amino acids. Germline V gene lookup returns CDR1 SEHNR and CDR2 FQNEAQ (reference sequence). On this clonotype: Its matching antigen is unknown.

The chain combines TRBV7-9 with TRBJ2-5. What was sequenced was naive CXCR3+ CD8+ T cells from blood. Subset here: CD45RO-CCR7+CD27+CD95- naive CD8+ T cells expressing CXCR3 (TNR3+). This TCR was sampled from a human donor in good health. Some clones in this sample may be carry-over from other donors' samples. The CDR3 sequence: CASSLAPIVVAETQYF.